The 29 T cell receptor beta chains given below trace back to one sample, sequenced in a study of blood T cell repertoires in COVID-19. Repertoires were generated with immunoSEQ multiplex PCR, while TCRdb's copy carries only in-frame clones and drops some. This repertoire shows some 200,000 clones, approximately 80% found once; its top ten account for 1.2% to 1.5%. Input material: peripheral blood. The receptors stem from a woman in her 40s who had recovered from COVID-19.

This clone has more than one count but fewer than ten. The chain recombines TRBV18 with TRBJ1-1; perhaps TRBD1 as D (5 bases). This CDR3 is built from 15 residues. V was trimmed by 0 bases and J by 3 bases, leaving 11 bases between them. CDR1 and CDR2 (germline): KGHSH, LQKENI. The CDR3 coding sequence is TGTGCCAGCTCACCACCGGGAGGGGCGGACACTGAAGCTTTCTTT. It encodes CASSPPGGADTEAFF.

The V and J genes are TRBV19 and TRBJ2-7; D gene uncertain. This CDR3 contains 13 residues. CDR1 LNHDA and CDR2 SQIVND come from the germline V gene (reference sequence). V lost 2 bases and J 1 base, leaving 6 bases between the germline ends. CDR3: CASSIQVSYEQYF. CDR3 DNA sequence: TGTGCCAGTAGTATACAGGTTTCCTACGAGCAGTACTTC.

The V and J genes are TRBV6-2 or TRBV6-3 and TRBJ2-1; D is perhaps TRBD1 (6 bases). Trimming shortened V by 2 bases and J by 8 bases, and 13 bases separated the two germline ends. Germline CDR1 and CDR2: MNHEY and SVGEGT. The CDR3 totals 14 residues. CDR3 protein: CASSYRAGAYEQFF. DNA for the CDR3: TGTGCCAGCAGTTACCGGGCAGGGGCTTATGAGCAGTTCTTC.

The CDR3 DNA reads as TGCGCCAGCAGCCAATCCGGGGTGGTCGGCTACACCTTC. Its translation: CASSQSGVVGYTF. The rearrangement joins TRBV4-3 to TRBJ1-2; D uncertain. The length of the CDR3 is 13 residues. V dropped 2 bases and J dropped 8 bases, with 12 bases sitting between them. Germline V gene lookup returns CDR1 LGHNA and CDR2 YSLEER.

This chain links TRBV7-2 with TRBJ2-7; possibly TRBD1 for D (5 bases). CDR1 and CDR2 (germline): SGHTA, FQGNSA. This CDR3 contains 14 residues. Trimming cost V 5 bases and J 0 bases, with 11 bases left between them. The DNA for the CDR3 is TGTGCCAGCAGCGTCCAGGGTTACTCCTACGAGCAGTACTTC. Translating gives CASSVQGYSYEQYF. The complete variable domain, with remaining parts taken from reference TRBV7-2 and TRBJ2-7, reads GAGVSQSPSNKVTEKGKDVELRCDPISGHTALYWYRQSLGQGLEFLIYFQGNSAPDKSGLPSDRFSAERTGGSVSTLTIQRTQQEDSAVYLCASSVQGYSYEQYFGPGTRLTVT.

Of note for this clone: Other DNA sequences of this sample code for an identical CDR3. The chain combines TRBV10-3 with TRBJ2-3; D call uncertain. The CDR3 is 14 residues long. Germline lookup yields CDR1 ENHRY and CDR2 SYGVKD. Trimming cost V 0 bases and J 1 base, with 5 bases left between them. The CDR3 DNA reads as TGTGCCATCAGTGAGTCCACAGGCACAGATACGCAGTATTTT. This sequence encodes CAISESTGTDTQYF.

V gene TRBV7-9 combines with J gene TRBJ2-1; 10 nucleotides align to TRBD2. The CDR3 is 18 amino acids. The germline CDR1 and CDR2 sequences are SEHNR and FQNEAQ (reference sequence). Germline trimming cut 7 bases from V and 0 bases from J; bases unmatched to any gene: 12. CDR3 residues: CASIPTSGAPSSYNEQFF. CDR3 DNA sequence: TGTGCCAGCATCCCTACTAGCGGGGCGCCAAGCTCCTACAATGAGCAGTTCTTC.

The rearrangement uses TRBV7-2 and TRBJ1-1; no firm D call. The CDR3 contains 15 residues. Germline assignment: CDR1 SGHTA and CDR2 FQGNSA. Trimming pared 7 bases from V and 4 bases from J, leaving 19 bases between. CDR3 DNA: TGTGCCAGCACCCCCCTCCGGGGATCAGCCACTGAAGCTTTCTTT. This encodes CASTPLRGSATEAFF.

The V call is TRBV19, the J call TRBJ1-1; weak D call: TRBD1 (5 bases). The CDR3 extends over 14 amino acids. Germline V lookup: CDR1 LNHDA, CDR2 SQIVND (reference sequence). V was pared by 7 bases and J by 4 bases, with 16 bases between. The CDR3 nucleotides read TGTGCCAGTACCCGGTCCGCAGGGATCACTGAAGCTTTCTTT. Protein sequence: CASTRSAGITEAFF. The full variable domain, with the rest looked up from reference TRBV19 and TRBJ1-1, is DGGITQSPKYLFRKEGQNVTLSCEQNLNHDAMYWYRQDPGQGLRLIYYSQIVNDFQKGDIAEGYSVSREKKESFPLTVTSAQKNPTAFYLCASTRSAGITEAFFGQGTRLTVV.

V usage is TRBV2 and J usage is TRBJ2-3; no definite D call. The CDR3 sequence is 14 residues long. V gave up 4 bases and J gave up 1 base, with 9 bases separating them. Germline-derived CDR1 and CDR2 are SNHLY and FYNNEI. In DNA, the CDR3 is TGTGCCAGCAGTGGACTCGTCGGCACAGATACGCAGTATTTT. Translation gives CASSGLVGTDTQYF.

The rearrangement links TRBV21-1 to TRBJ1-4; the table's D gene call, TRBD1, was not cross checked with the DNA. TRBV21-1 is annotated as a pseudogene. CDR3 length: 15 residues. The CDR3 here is CASRTLQGLGEKLFF. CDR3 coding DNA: TGTGCCAGCAGAACACTACAGGGGTTGGGGGAAAAACTGTTTTTT.

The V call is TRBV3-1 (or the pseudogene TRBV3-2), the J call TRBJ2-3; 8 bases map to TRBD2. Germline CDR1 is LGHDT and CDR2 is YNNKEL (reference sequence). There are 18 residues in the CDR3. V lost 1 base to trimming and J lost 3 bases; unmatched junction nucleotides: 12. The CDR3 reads CASSQGPGGRTKTDTQYF. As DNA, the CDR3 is TGTGCCAGCAGCCAAGGGCCGGGGGGGCGGACTAAGACAGATACGCAGTATTTT.

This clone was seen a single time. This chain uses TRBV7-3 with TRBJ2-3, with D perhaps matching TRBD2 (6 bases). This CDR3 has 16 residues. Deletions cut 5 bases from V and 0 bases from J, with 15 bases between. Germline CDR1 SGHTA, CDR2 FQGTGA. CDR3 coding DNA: TGTGCCAGCAGCGCGTACGGGGGTACTAGCACAGATACGCAGTATTTT. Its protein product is CASSAYGGTSTDTQYF.

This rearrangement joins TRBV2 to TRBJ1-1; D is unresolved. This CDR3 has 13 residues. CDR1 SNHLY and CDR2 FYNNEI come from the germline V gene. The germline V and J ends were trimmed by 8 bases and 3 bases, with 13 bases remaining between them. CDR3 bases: TGTGCCAGCCTCCGACAAACCGACACTGAAGCTTTCTTT. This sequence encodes CASLRQTDTEAFF.

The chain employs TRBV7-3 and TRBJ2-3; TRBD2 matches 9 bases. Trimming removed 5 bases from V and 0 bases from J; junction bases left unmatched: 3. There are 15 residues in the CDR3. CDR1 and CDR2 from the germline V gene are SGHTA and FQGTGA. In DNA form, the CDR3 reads TGTGCCAGCAGCCCGACTAGCGGCAGCACAGATACGCAGTATTTT. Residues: CASSPTSGSTDTQYF.

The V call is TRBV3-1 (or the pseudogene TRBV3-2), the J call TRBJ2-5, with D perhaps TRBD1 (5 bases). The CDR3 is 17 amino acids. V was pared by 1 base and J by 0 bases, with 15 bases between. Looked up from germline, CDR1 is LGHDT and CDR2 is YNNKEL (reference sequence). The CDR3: CASSQVGHASYQETQYF. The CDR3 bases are TGTGCCAGCAGCCAAGTAGGACACGCATCGTACCAAGAGACCCAGTACTTC.

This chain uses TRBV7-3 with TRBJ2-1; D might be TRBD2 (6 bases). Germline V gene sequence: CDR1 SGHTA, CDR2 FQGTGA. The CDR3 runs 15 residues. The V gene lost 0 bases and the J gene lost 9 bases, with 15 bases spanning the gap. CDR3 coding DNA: TGTGCCAGCAGCTTAACTGGCGGGGCGGCGGGTGAGCAGTTCTTC. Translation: CASSLTGGAAGEQFF.

The CDR3, as DNA: TGCGCCAGCAGCCGCCATACCGGGACAGGGTACACCGGGGAGCTGTTTTTT. Its translation is CASSRHTGTGYTGELFF. The V and J genes are TRBV4-3 and TRBJ2-2, with TRBD1 matching 9 bases. After removal of 4 bases from V and 3 bases from J, the junction contained 9 bases not matched to a gene. This CDR3 is 17 amino acids long. CDR1 and CDR2 from the germline V gene are LGHNA and YSLEER.

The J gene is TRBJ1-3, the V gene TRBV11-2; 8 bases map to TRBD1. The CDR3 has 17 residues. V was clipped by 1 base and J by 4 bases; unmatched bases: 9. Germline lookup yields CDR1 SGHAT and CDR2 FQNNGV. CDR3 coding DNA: TGTGCCAGCAGCTTAGTATACCAGGGGGCTTTCGGAAACACCATATATTTT. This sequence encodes CASSLVYQGAFGNTIYF.

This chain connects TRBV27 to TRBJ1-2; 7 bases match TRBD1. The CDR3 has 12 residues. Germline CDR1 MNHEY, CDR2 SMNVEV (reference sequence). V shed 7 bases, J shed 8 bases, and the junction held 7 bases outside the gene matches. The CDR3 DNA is TGTGCCAGCACCACAGGGGATCGCGGCTACACCTTC. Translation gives CASTTGDRGYTF.

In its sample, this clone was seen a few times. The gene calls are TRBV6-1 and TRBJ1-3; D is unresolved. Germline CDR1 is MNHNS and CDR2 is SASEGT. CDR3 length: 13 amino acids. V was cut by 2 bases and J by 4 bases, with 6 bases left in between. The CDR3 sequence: CASSETEGNTIYF. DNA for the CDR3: TGTGCCAGCAGTGAAACTGAAGGAAACACCATATATTTT.

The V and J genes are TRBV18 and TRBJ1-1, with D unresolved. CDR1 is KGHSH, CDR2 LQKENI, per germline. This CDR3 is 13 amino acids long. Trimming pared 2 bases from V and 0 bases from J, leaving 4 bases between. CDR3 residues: CASSPTVNTEAFF. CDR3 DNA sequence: TGTGCCAGCTCACCAACGGTGAACACTGAAGCTTTCTTT.

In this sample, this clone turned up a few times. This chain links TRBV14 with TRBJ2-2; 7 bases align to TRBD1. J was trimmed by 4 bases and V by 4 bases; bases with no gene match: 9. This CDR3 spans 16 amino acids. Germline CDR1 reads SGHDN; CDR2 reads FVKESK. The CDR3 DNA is TGTGCCAGCAGCCCCCAAACAGGGGTAGTCACCGGGGAGCTGTTTTTT. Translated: CASSPQTGVVTGELFF.

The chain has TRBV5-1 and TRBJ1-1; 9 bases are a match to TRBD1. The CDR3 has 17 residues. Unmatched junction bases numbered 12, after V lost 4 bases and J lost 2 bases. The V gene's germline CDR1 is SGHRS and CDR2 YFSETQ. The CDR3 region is CASSQRLQGQGNTEAFF. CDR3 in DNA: TGCGCCAGCAGCCAGAGACTCCAGGGACAGGGTAACACTGAAGCTTTCTTT. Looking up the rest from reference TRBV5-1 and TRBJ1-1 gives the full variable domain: KAGVTQTPRYLIKTRGQQVTLSCSPISGHRSVSWYQQTPGQGLQFLFEYFSETQRNKGNFPGRFSGRQFSNSRSEMNVSTLELGDSALYLCASSQRLQGQGNTEAFFGQGTRLTVV.

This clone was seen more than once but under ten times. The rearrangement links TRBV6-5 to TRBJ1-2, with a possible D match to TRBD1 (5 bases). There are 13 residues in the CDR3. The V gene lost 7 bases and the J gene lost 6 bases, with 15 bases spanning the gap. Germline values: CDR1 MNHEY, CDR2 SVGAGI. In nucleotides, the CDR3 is TGTGCCAGCACCCTGTCGCGGGGGAATGGCTACACCTTC. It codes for CASTLSRGNGYTF.

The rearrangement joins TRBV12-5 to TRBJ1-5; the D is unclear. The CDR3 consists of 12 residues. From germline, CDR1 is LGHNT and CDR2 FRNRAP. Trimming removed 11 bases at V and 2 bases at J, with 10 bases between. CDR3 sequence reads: CASSEGNQPQHF. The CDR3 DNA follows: TGTGCTTCAAGCGAGGGCAATCAGCCCCAGCATTTT.

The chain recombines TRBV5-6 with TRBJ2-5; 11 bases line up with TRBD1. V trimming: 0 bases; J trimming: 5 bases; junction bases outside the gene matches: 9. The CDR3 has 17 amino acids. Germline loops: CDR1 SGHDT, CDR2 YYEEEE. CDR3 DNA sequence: TGTGCCAGCAGCTTGGACCGGGACAGGGGGTGGAGTGAGACCCAGTACTTC. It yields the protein CASSLDRDRGWSETQYF.

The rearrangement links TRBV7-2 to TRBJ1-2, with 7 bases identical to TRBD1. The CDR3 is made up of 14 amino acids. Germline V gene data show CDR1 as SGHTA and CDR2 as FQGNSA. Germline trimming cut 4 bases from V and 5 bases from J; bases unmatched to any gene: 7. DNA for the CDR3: TGTGCCAGCAGCTATGGACAGGAGAGGTATGGCTACACCTTC. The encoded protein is CASSYGQERYGYTF.

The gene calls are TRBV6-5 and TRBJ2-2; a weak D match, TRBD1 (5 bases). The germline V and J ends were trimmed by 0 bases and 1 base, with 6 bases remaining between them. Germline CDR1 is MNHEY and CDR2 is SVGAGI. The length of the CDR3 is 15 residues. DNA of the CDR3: TGTGCCAGCAGTTACTCAACAGGGAACACCGGGGAGCTGTTTTTT. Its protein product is CASSYSTGNTGELFF.